This record covers a single TCR beta chain. The repertoire was sequenced with immunoSEQ multiplex PCR; TCRdb's copy has only in-frame clones and lacks some. The sample lists tens of thousands of clones; 79% were seen once. This sample was included in a study of control samples from healthy donors and cancer patients. CDR3 length: 14 amino acids. Trimming pared 6 bases from V and 2 bases from J, leaving 11 bases between. Germline-derived CDR1 and CDR2 are MNHEY and SVGAGI. The sequenced sample was PBMCs. The TCR originated in a man aged 55 to 70 with head and neck cancer. The chain couples TRBV6-5 to TRBJ2-1; TRBD1 or TRBD2 may be the D gene (5 bases each). CDR3 coding DNA: TGTGCCAGCAGCCGGGACGGACCCTACAATGAGCAGTTCTTC. It is translated as CASSRDGPYNEQFF.